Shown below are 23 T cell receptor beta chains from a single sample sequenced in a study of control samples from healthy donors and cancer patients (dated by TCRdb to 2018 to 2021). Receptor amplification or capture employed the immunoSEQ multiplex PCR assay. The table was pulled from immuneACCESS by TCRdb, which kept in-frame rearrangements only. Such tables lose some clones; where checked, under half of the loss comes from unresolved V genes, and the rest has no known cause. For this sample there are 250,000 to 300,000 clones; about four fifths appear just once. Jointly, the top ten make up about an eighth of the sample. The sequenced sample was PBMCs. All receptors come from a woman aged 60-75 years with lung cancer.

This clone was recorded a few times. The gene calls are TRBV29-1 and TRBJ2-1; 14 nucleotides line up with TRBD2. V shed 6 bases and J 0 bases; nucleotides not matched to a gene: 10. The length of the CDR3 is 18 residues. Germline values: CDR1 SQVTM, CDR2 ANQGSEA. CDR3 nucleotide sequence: TGCAGCGTCGGATGGACTAGCGGGGGGCATACCTCCTACAATGAGCAGTTCTTC. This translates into CSVGWTSGGHTSYNEQFF.

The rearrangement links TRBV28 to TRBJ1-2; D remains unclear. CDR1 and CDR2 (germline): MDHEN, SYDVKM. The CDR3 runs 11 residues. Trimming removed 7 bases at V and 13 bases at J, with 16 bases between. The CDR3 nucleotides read TGTGCCAGCACCCTAGGACCGCAGCTCACCTTC. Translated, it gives CASTLGPQLTF.

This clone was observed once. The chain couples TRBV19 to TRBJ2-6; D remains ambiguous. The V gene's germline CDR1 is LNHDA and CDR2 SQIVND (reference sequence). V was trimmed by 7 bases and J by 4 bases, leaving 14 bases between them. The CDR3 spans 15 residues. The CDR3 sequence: CASTPVSSGANVLTF. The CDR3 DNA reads TGTGCCAGTACCCCCGTGAGCTCCGGGGCCAACGTCCTGACTTTC. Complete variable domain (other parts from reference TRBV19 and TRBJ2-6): DGGITQSPKYLFRKEGQNVTLSCEQNLNHDAMYWYRQDPGQGLRLIYYSQIVNDFQKGDIAEGYSVSREKKESFPLTVTSAQKNPTAFYLCASTPVSSGANVLTFGAGSRLTVL.

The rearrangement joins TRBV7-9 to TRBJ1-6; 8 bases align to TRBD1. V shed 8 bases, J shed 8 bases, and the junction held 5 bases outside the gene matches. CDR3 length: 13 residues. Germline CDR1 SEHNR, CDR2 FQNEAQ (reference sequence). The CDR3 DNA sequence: TGTGCCAGCGGGCAGACAGGGGATTCACCCCTCCACTTT. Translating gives CASGQTGDSPLHF.

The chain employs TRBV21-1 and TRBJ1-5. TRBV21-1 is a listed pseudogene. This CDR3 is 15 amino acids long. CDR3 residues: CASSKGAQTGGPQHF. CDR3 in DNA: TGTGCCAGCAGCAAAGGGGCACAAACGGGGGGGCCCCAGCATTTT.

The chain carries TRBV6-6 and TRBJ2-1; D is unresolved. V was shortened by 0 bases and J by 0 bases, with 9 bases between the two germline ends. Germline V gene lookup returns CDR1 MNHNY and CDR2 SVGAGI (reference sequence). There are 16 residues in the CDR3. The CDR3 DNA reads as TGTGCCAGCAGTTACTCGACCCAGAGCTCCTACAATGAGCAGTTCTTC. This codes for CASSYSTQSSYNEQFF.

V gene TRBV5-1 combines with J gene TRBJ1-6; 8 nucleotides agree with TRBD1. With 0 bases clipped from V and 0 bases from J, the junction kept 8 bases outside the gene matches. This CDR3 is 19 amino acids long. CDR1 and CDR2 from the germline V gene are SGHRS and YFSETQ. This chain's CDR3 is CASSLAPRTGSSYNSPLHF. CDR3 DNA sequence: TGCGCCAGCAGCTTGGCCCCTAGGACAGGGAGCTCCTATAATTCACCCCTCCACTTT. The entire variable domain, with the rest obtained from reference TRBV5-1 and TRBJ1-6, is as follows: KAGVTQTPRYLIKTRGQQVTLSCSPISGHRSVSWYQQTPGQGLQFLFEYFSETQRNKGNFPGRFSGRQFSNSRSEMNVSTLELGDSALYLCASSLAPRTGSSYNSPLHFGNGTRLTVT.

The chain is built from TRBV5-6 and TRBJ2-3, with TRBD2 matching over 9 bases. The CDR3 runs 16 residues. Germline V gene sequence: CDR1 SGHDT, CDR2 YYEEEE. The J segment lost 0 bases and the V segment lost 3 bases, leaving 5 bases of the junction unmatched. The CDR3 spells CASSSGLAFSTDTQYF. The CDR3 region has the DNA TGTGCCAGCAGCTCGGGACTAGCATTCAGCACAGATACGCAGTATTTT.

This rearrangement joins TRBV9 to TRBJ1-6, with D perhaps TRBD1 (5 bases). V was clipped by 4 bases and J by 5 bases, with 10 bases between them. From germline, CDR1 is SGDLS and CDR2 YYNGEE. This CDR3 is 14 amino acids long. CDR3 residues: CASSRGGDNSPLHF. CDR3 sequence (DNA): TGTGCCAGCAGCCGGGGGGGAGATAATTCACCCCTCCACTTT.

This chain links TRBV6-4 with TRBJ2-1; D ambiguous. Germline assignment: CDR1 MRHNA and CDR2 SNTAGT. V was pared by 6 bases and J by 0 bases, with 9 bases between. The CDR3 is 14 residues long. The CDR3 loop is CASRVSSSYNEQFF. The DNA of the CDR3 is TGTGCCAGCAGAGTCTCGAGCTCCTACAATGAGCAGTTCTTC.

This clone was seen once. The CDR3 region has the DNA TGTGCCAGCTCTTCCGGGGCCTACACCGGGGAGCTGTTTTTT. This translates into CASSSGAYTGELFF. The genes are TRBV2 and TRBJ2-2; D is possibly TRBD1 or TRBD2 (5 bases each). The germline V gene encodes CDR1 SNHLY and CDR2 FYNNEI. The V end lost 8 bases, the J end lost 3 bases, and 13 bases lay between the germline ends. The CDR3 loop spans 14 amino acids.

CDR3 sequence: CASSSPPGPRTYEQYF. CDR3 nucleotides: TGTGCCAGCAGCTCCCCCCCGGGTCCGCGTACCTACGAGCAGTACTTC. The V gene is TRBV7-9, the J gene TRBJ2-7, with unresolved D. The V and J ends lost 4 bases and 2 bases respectively, with 18 bases between them. Germline V gene sequence: CDR1 SEHNR, CDR2 FQNEAQ (reference sequence). CDR3 length: 16 residues. Full variable domain (remainder filled in from reference TRBV7-9 and TRBJ2-7): DTGVSQNPRHKITKRGQNVTFRCDPISEHNRLYWYRQTLGQGPEFLTYFQNEAQLEKSRLLSDRFSAERPKGSFSTLEIQRTEQGDSAMYLCASSSPPGPRTYEQYFGPGTRLTVT.

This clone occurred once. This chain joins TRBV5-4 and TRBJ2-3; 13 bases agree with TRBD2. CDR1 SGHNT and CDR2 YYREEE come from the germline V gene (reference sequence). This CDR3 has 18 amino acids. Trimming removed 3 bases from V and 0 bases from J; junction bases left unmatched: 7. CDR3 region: CASSYRLAGGSSTDTQYF. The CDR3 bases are TGTGCCAGCAGCTACCGACTAGCGGGGGGCTCTAGCACAGATACGCAGTATTTT.

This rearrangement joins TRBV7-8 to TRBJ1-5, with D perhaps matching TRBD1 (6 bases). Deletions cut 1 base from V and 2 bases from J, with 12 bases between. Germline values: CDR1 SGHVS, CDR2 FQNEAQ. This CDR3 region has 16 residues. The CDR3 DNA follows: TGTGCCAGCAGCTTAGATGGGGGCTGGGGCAATCAGCCCCAGCATTTT. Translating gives CASSLDGGWGNQPQHF.

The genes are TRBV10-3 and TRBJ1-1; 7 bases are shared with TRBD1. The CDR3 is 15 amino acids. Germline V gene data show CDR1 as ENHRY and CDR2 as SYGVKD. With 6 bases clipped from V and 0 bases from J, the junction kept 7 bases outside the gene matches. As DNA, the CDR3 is TGTGCCATCAGGAGGGGGCTGGAATTGAACACTGAAGCTTTCTTT. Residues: CAIRRGLELNTEAFF.

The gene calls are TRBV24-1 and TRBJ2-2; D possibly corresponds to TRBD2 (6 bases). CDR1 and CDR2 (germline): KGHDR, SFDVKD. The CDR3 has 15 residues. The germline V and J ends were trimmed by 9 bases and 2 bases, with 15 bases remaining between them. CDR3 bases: TGTGCCACCGCCACCGGGACTTTAAACACCGGGGAGCTGTTTTTT. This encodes CATATGTLNTGELFF.

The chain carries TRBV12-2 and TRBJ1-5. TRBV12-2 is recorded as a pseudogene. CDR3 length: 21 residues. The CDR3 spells CASRFVLPLGRRERSNQPQHF. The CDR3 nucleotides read TGTGCAAGTCGCTTTGTTCTGCCCCTGGGACGGAGAGAACGCAGCAATCAGCCCCAGCATTTT.

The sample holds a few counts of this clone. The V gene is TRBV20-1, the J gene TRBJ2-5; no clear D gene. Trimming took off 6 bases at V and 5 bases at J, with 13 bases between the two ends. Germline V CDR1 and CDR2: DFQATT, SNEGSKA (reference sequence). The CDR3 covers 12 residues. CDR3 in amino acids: CSASDGGETQYF. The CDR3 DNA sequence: TGCAGTGCCAGTGACGGTGGGGAGACCCAGTACTTC.

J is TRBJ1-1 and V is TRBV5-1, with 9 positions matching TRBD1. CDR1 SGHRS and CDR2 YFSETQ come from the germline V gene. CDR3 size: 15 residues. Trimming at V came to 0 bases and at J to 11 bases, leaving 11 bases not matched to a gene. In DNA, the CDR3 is TGCGCCAGCAGCTTGGCCCCGGGACAGGGAGTTGAGGCTTTCTTT. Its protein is CASSLAPGQGVEAFF.

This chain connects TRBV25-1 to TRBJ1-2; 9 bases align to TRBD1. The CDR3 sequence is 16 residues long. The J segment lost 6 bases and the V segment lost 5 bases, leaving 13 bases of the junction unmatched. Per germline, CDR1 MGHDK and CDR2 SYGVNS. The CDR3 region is CASSRTGVYSWHGYTF. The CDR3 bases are TGTGCCAGCAGTCGGACAGGGGTGTATTCTTGGCATGGCTACACCTTC.

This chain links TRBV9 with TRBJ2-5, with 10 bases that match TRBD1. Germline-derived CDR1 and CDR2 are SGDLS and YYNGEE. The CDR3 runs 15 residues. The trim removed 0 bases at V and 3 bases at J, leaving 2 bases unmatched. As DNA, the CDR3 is TGTGCCAGCAGCGTAGGGGGGACAGGGGAAGAGACCCAGTACTTC. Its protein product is CASSVGGTGEETQYF.

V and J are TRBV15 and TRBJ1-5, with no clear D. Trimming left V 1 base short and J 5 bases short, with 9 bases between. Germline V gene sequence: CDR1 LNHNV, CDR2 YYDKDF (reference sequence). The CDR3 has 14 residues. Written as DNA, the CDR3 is TGTGCCACCAGCAGAGGTAGAGGAGATCAGCCCCAGCATTTT. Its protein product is CATSRGRGDQPQHF.

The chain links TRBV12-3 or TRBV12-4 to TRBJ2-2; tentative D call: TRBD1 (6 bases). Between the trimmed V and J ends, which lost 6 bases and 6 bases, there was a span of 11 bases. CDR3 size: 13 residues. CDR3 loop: CASRITGPGELFF. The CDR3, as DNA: TGTGCCAGCAGGATCACAGGGCCCGGGGAGCTGTTTTTT.